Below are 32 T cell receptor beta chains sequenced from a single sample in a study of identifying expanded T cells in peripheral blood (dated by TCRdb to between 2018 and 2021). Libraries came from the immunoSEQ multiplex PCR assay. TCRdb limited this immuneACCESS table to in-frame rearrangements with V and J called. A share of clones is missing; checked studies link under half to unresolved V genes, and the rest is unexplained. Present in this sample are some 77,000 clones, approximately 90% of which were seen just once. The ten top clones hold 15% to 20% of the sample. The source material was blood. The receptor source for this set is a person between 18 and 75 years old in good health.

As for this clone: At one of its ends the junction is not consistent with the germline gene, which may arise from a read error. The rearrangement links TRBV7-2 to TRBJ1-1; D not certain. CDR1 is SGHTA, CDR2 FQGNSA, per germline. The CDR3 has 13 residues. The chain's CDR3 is CASSLVAYTEAFF. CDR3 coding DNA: TGTGCCAGCAGTTTAGTTGCGTACACTGAAGCTTTCTTT.

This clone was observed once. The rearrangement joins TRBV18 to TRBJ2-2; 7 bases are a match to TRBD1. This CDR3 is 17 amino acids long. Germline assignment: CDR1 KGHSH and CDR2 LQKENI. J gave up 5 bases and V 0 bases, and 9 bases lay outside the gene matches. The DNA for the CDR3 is TGTGCCAGCTCACCACCGGGACAGACTTTAGGAACCGGGGAGCTGTTTTTT. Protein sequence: CASSPPGQTLGTGELFF.

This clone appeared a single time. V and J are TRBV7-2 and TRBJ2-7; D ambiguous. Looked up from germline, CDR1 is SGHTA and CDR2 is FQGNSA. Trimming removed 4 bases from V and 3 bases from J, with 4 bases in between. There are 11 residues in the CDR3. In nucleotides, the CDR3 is TGTGCCAGCAGCTACTACTACGAGCAGTACTTC. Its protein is CASSYYYEQYF.

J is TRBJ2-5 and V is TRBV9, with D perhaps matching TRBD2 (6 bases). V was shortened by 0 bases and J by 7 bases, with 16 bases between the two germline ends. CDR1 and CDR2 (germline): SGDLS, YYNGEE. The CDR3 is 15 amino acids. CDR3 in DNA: TGTGCCAGCAGCGTAGAGATCGGGGGTTTTGGGACCCAGTACTTC. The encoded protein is CASSVEIGGFGTQYF.

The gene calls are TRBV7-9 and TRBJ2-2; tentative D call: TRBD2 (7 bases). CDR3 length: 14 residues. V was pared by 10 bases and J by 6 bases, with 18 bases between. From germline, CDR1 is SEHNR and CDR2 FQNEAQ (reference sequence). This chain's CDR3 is CATDGLGGSGELFF. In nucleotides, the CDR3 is TGTGCCACCGACGGACTAGGGGGATCCGGGGAGCTGTTTTTT.

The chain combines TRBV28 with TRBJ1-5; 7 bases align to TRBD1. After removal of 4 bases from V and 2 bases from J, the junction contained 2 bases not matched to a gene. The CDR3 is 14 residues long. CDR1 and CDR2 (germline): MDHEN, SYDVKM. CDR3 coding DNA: TGTGCCAGCAGTTCCGGACAGGGCAATCAGCCCCAGCATTTT. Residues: CASSSGQGNQPQHF.

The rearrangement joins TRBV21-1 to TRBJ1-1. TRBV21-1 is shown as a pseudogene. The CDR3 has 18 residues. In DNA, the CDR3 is TGTGCCAGCAGCAAATTTCGGCGGGCGACGGGGTGGATCACTGAAGCTTTCTTT. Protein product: CASSKFRRATGWITEAFF.

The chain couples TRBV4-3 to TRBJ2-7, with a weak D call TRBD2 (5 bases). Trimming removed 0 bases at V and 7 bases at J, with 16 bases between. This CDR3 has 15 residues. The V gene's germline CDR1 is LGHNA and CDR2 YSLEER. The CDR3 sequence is CASSQDEGPLGEQYF. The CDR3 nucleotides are TGCGCCAGCAGCCAAGACGAGGGTCCCCTGGGGGAGCAGTACTTC.

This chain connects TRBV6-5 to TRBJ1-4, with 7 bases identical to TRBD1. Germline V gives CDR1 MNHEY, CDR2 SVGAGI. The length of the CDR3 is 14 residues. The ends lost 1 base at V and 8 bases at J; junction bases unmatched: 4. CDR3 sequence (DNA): TGTGCCAGCAGTTACTATCAGGGGGGCGAAAAACTGTTTTTT. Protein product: CASSYYQGGEKLFF.

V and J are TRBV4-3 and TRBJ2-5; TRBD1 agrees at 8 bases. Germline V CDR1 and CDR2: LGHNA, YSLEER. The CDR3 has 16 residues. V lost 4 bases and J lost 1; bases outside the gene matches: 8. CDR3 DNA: TGCGCCAGCAGCCCTTGGTTCCAGGGGGCCCAAGAGACCCAGTACTTC. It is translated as CASSPWFQGAQETQYF.

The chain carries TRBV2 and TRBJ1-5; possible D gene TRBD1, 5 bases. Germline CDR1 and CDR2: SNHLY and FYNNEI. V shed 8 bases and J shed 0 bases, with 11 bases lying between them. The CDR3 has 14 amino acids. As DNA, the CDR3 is TGTGCCAGCTCGGGACGGGGTAGCAATCAGCCCCAGCATTTT. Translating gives CASSGRGSNQPQHF.

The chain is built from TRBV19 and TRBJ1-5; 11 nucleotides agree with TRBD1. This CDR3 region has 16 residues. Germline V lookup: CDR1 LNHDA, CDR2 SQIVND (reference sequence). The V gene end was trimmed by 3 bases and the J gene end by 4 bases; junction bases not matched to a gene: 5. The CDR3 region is CASSISGQGANQPQHF. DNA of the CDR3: TGTGCCAGTAGTATCTCAGGACAGGGGGCGAATCAGCCCCAGCATTTT.

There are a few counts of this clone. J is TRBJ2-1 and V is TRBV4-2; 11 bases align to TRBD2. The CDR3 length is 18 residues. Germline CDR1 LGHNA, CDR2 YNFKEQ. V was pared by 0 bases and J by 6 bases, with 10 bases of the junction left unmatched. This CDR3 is CASSQEQAGTSGVNEQFF. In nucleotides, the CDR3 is TGTGCCAGCAGCCAAGAACAGGCCGGGACTAGCGGAGTCAATGAGCAGTTCTTC.

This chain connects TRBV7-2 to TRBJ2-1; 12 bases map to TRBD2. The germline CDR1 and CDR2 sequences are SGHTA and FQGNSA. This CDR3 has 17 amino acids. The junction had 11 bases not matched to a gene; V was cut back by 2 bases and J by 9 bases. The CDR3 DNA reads TGTGCCAGCAGCTTATATTCGCCCCTAGCGGGGGGGTTTGAGCAGTTCTTC. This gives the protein CASSLYSPLAGGFEQFF.

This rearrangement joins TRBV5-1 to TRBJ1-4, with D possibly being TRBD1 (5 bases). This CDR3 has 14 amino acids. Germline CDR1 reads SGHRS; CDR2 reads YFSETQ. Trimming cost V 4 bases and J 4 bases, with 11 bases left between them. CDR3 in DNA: TGCGCCAGCAGCCGGGACCCCGATAATGAAAAACTGTTTTTT. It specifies CASSRDPDNEKLFF. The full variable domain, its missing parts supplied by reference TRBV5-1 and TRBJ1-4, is KAGVTQTPRYLIKTRGQQVTLSCSPISGHRSVSWYQQTPGQGLQFLFEYFSETQRNKGNFPGRFSGRQFSNSRSEMNVSTLELGDSALYLCASSRDPDNEKLFFGSGTQLSVL.

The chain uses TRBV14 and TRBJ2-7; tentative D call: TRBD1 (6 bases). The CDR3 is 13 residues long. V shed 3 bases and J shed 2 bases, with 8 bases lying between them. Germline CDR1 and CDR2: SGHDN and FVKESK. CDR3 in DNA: TGTGCCAGCAGCCACGCAGGGGCCTACGAGCAGTACTTC. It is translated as CASSHAGAYEQYF.

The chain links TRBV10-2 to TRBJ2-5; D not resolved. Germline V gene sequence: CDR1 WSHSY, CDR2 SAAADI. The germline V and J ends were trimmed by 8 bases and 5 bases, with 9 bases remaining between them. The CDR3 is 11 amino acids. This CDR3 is CASSREETQYF. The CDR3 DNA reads TGCGCCAGCTCACGAGAGGAGACCCAGTACTTC.

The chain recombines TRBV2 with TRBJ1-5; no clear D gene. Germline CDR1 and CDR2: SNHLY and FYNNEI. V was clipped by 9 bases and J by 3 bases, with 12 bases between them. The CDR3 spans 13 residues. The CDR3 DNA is TGTGCCAGTTCCTTTTGGGCCAATCAGCCCCAGCATTTT. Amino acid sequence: CASSFWANQPQHF.

DNA of the CDR3: TGTGCCAGCAGCTCAGCCCTTCAAGAGACCCAGTACTTC. Translation gives CASSSALQETQYF. V is TRBV7-2 and J is TRBJ2-5; D is unresolved. The CDR3 is 13 residues long. The V end lost 4 bases, the J end lost 2 bases, and 8 bases lay between the germline ends. Per germline, CDR1 SGHTA and CDR2 FQGNSA.

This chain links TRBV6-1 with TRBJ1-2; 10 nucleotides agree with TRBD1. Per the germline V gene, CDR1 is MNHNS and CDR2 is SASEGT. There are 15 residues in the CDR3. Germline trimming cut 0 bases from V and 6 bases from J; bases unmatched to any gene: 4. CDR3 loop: CASSEAGDRGDGYTF. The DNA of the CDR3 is TGTGCCAGCAGTGAAGCCGGGGACAGGGGCGATGGCTACACCTTC.

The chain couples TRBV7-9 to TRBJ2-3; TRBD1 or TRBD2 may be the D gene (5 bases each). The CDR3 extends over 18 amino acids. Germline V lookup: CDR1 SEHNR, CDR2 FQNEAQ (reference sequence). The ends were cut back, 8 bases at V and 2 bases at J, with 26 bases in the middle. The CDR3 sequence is CASGPRDGARSLTDTQYF. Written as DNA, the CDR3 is TGTGCCAGCGGCCCCCGGGACGGGGCACGATCCCTCACAGATACGCAGTATTTT. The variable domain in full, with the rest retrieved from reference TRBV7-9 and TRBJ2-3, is DTGVSQNPRHKITKRGQNVTFRCDPISEHNRLYWYRQTLGQGPEFLTYFQNEAQLEKSRLLSDRFSAERPKGSFSTLEIQRTEQGDSAMYLCASGPRDGARSLTDTQYFGPGTRLTVL.

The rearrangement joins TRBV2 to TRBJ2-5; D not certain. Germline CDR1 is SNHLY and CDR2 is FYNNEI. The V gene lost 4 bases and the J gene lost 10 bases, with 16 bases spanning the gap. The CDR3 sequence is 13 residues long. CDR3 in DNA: TGTGCCAGCAGTGGTGTGTATAAGGGAATCCAGTACTTC. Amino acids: CASSGVYKGIQYF. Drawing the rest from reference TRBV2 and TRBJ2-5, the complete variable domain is EPEVTQTPSHQVTQMGQEVILRCVPISNHLYFYWYRQILGQKVEFLVSFYNNEISEKSEIFDDQFSVERPDGSNFTLKIRSTKLEDSAMYFCASSGVYKGIQYFGPGTRLLVL.

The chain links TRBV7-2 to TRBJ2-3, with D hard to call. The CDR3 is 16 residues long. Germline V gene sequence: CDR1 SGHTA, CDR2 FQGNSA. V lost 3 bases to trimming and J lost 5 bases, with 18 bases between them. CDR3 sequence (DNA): TGTGCCAGCAGCTTTTCCGGACCTAGTGTCAGAGATACGCAGTATTTT. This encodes CASSFSGPSVRDTQYF. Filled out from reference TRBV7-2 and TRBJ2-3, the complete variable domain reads GAGVSQSPSNKVTEKGKDVELRCDPISGHTALYWYRQSLGQGLEFLIYFQGNSAPDKSGLPSDRFSAERTGGSVSTLTIQRTQQEDSAVYLCASSFSGPSVRDTQYFGPGTRLTVL.

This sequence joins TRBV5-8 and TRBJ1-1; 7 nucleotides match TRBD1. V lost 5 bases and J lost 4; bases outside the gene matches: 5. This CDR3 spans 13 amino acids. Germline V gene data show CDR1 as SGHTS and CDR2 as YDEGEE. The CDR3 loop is CASRNRGGTEAFF. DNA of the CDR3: TGTGCCAGCAGAAACAGGGGAGGCACTGAAGCTTTCTTT.

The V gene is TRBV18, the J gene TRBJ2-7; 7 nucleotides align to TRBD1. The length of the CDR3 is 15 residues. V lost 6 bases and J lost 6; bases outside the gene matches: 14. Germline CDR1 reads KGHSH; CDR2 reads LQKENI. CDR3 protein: CASSPTSLGGGEQYF. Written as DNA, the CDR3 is TGTGCCAGCTCCCCAACGTCGTTAGGGGGCGGCGAGCAGTACTTC. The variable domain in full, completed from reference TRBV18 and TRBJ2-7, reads NAGVMQNPRHLVRRRGQEARLRCSPMKGHSHVYWYRQLPEEGLKFMVYLQKENIIDESGMPKERFSAEFPKEGPSILRIQQVVRGDSAAYFCASSPTSLGGGEQYFGPGTRLTVT.

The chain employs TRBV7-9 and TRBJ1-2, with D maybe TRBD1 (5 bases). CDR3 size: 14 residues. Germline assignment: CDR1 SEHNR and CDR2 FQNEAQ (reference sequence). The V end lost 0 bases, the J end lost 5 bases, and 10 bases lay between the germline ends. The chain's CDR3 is CASSLAGAGYGYTF. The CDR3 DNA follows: TGTGCCAGCAGCTTAGCAGGGGCCGGGTATGGCTACACCTTC.

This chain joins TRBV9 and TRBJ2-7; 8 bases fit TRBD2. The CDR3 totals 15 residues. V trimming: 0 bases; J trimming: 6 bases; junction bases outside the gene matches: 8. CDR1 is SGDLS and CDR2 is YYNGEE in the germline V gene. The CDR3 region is CASSVDGTSFFEQYF. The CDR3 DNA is TGTGCCAGCAGCGTAGATGGGACTAGTTTCTTCGAGCAGTACTTC. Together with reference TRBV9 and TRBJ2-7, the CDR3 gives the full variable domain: DSGVTQTPKHLITATGQRVTLRCSPRSGDLSVYWYQQSLDQGLQFLIQYYNGEERAKGNILERFSAQQFPDLHSELNLSSLELGDSALYFCASSVDGTSFFEQYFGPGTRLTVT.

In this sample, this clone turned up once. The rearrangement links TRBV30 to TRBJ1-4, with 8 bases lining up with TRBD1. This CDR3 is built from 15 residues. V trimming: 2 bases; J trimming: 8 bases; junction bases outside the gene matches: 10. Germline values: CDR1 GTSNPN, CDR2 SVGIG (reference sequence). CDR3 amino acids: CAWSSGGRAGEKLFF. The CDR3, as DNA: TGTGCCTGGAGTTCAGGGGGCCGGGCAGGCGAAAAACTGTTTTTT.

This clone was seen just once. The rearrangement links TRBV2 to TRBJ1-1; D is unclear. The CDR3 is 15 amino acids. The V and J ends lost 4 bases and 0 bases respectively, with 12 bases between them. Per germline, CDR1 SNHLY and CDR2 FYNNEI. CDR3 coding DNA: TGTGCCAGCAGTGCGTCAAAAGCGTTGAACACTGAAGCTTTCTTT. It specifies CASSASKALNTEAFF.

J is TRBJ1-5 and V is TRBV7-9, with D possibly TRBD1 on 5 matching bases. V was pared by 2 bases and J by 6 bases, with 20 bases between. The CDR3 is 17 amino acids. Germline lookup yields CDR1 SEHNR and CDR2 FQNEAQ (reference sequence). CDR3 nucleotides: TGTGCCAGCAGCTTACAGGGACCACGCGGCTCCGGTCAGCCCCAGCATTTT. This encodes CASSLQGPRGSGQPQHF.

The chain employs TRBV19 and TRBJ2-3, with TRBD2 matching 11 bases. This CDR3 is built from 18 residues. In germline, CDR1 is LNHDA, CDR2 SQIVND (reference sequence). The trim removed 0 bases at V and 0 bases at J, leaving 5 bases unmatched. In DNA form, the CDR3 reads TGTGCCAGTAGTATAGAAACTAGCGGGGGTACTAGCACAGATACGCAGTATTTT. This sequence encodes CASSIETSGGTSTDTQYF.

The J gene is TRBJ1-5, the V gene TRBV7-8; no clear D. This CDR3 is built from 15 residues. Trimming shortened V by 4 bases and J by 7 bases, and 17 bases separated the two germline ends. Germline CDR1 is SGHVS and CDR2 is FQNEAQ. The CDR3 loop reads CASSYLGGLGQPQHF. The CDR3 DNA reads TGTGCCAGCAGCTACCTGGGCGGCCTGGGGCAGCCCCAGCATTTT.